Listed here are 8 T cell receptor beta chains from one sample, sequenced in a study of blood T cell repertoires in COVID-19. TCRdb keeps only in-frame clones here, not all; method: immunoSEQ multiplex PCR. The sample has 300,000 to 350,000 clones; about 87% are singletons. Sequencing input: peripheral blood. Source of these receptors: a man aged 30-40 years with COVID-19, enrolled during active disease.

The CDR3 protein is CASSLREGTEAFF. As DNA, the CDR3 is TGTGCCAGCAGCTTACGGGAAGGCACTGAAGCTTTCTTT. V is TRBV11-3 and J is TRBJ1-1; no clear D. CDR3 size: 13 residues. The germline CDR1 and CDR2 sequences are SGHNT and YENEEA. Trimming stripped 2 bases from V and 4 bases from J, with 8 bases between.

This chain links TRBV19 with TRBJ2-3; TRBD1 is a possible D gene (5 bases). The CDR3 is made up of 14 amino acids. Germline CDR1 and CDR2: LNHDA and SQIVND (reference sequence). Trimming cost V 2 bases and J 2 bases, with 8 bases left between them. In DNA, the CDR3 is TGTGCCAGTAGTATACAGGGTTTCACAGATACGCAGTATTTT. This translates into CASSIQGFTDTQYF.

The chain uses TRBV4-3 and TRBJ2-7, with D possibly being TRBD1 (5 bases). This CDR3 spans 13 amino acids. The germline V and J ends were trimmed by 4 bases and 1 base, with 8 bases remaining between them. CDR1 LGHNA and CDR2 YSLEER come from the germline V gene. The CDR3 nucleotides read TGCGCCAGCAGCCCAGACAGTTCCTACGAGCAGTACTTC. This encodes CASSPDSSYEQYF.

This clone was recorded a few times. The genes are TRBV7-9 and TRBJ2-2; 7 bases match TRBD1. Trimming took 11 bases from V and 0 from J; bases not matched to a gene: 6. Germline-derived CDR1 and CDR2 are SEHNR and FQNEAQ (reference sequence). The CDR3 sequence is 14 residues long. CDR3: CAGTGTANTGELFF. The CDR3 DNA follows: TGTGCCGGTACGGGGACAGCGAACACCGGGGAGCTGTTTTTT. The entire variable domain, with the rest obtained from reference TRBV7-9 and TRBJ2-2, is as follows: DTGVSQNPRHKITKRGQNVTFRCDPISEHNRLYWYRQTLGQGPEFLTYFQNEAQLEKSRLLSDRFSAERPKGSFSTLEIQRTEQGDSAMYLCAGTGTANTGELFFGEGSRLTVL.

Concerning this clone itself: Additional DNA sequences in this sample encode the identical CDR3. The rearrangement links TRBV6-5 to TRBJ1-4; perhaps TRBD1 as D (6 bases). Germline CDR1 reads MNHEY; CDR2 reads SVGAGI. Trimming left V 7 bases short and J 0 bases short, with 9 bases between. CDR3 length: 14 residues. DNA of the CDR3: TGTGCCAGCAAGACAGGAGCAACTAATGAAAAACTGTTTTTT. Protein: CASKTGATNEKLFF.

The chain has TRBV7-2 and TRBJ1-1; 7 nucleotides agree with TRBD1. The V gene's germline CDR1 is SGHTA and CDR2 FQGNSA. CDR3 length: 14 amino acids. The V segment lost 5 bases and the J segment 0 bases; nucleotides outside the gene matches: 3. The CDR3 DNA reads TGTGCCAGCAGCATCAGGGGGATGAACACTGAAGCTTTCTTT. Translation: CASSIRGMNTEAFF.

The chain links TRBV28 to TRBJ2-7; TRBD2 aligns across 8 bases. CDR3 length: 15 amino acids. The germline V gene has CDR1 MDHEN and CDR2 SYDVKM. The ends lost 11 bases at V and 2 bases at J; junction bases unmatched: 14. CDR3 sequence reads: CASSRGSGGPYEQYF. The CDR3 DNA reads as TGTGCCTCCAGTCGGGGGAGCGGGGGACCCTACGAGCAGTACTTC.

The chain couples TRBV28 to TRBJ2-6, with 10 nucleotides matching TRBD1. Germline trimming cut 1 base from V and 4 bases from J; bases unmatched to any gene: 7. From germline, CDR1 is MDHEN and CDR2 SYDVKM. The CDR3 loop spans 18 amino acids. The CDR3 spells CASSLLGQGVAGANVLTF. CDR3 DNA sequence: TGTGCCAGCAGTTTATTAGGACAGGGGGTTGCCGGGGCCAACGTCCTGACTTTC. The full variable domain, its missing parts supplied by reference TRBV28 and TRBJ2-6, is DVKVTQSSRYLVKRTGEKVFLECVQDMDHENMFWYRQDPGLGLRLIYFSYDVKMKEKGDIPEGYSVSREKKERFSLILESASTNQTSMYLCASSLLGQGVAGANVLTFGAGSRLTVL.